This TCR beta chain originates from a study of cytomegalovirus exposure and HLA in healthy donors (dated by TCRdb to about 2017). About the study as a whole: According to an earlier analysis of several hundred of the donors, 150 million to 200 million T cells yielded 95 million to 140 million unique TCR beta sequences and approximately 300 Gb of sequence data. Roughly 320 gigabases of sequencing data and 70 million to 95 million unique TCR sequences made up an early release that covered 500 to 700 HLA-typed donors. Of the roughly 400 genotyped donors, roughly 80% fell in the genetic ancestry cluster associated with self-reported Caucasian donors. The study aimed to test whether signatures of past pathogen exposure could be identified by cataloging public T cell receptors. The T cell repertoires of 666 subjects were profiled by immunosequencing and related to cytomegalovirus serostatus. A separate validation cohort of approximately 130 different subjects was used in addition to the 666-subject first cohort. To predict cytomegalovirus infection status, the study brought together high-throughput TCR immunosequencing, statistical association of individual TCRs with disease status, and machine learning. A later analysis re-examined previously published TCR beta repertoires from roughly 650 donors and added high-resolution HLA genotyping to investigate patterns of TCR occurrence. Rather than using new phenotypic data, the later analysis identified candidate immune exposures from TCR beta sequences and from how often those sequences occurred across donors. An earlier analysis of several hundred of the donors applied high-throughput TCR beta sequencing to assess whether each TCR beta V gene segment acted as functional or pseudogenic. Alongside the repertoire data, information on donor age, sex, ethnicity and CMV serostatus was compiled. A later genetic analysis used genome-wide SNP genotypes for about 60% of the roughly 670 donors, treating that subset as a discovery cohort. All discovery cohort repertoires had been generated using a single sequencing platform. Both class I and class II loci were covered by HLA typing, at four-digit resolution. The number of typed donors differed by locus: roughly 629-630 for A, B, C, DRB1 and DQB1; 500 to 550 for DQA1; 606 for DPA1; and some 470 for DPB1. Four to six DR-DQ haplotypes were handled as single units for association and clustering, since linkage in the cohort was strong. Among roughly 400 genotyped donors of the cohort, an average of around 240,000 unique TCR beta nucleotide sequences were sequenced per donor, around 18% of them non-productive.

The CDR3 runs 17 residues from the cysteine to the phenylalanine. Of all the DNA, just the CDR3 is kept, 51 bases in frame from base 1. CDR1 SGHTA and CDR2 FQGNSA were looked up in the germline V gene. V loses 5 bases at its end and J loses 0 bases; junction bases beyond the gene matches: 11. Library construction relied on the immunoSEQ multiplex PCR assay. A mixture of 60 forward primers for TCR Vbeta segments and 13 reverse primers for TCR Jbeta segments was used in the multiplex PCR. The CDR3 region of rearranged TCR beta genes was amplified from genomic DNA by a multiplex PCR assay. The Illumina HiSeq System was used to sequence the amplified TCR beta libraries as 87-base-pair reads. Under the source paper's analysis protocol: A later analysis tallied 70 million to 100 million unique TCR beta chains across the 660 or so repertoires, and approximately 12 million of those chains were shared by two or more donors. To remove PCR and sequencing errors, raw reads were error-corrected and collapsed into unique sequences using a nearest-neighbor algorithm that merged closely related sequences. V, D and J gene segments were assigned by aligning CDR3 sequences to IMGT reference sequences. For a sequence to be retained, at least a six-nucleotide match to both a V gene segment and a J gene segment was required. Rearrangements were called productive when the CDR3 lacked stop codons and stayed in frame with V and J; all others were non-productive. CDR3 was defined according to IMGT convention as the region running from the second conserved V-encoded cysteine to the conserved J-encoded phenylalanine. The earlier analysis of 587 of the donors excluded sequences that lacked an unambiguous match to a single V gene segment. In an earlier analysis of roughly 600 of the donors, a V segment was called functional when productive rearrangements were above 56.7%, and segregating when the standard deviation between donors exceeded 5%. A statistical classification framework was built for diagnosing cytomegalovirus status from the catalog of TCR beta chain sequences. In a later analysis, V and J genes were assigned by comparing TCR nucleotide sequences against IMGT/GENE-DB human TR gene sequences. In a later analysis, CDR3 sequences and most-parsimonious VDJ recombination scenarios were assigned using the TCRdist pipeline. A later analysis defined each TCR beta chain by its CDR3 amino acid sequence plus V-gene family, and excluded reads lacking a unique V-gene family. To address suspected cross-contamination and a sequencing artifact, a later analysis removed roughly 580 highly shared, low-generation-probability nucleotide sequences. In a later analysis, a clonal expansion index for each public chain was calculated from normalized within-repertoire ranks of inferred template counts. A later analysis computed generation probabilities with a VDJ recombination model fitted to out-of-frame rearrangements, and checked the results against IGoR. In a later analysis, hypergeometric tests were used to score TCR-TCR, TCR-HLA and TCR-CMV co-occurrence, with a repertoire-size bias correction applied to TCR pairs. In a later analysis, false discovery rates were estimated by permuting HLA or CMV assignments 20 times. In a later analysis, co-occurring TCRs were grouped using DBSCAN, and TCRdist sequence similarity was added for clustering within HLA-allele-positive subsets. Repertoires with fewer than 30,000 or more than 120,000 public chains, plus five repertoires with anomalous nucleotide sharing, were excluded from co-occurrence clustering. TCRdb's version of the immuneACCESS table is confined to in-frame rearrangements and falls short of the full clone set. An unresolved V gene accounts for under half of the shortfall where checked; the remainder is of unknown origin. V, J and clone size reflect that table, while D and trimming were determined from the DNA. This sample has about 180,000 clones in its table, and about three quarters of those were observed once. 1.4% to 1.5% of the sample comes from the top ten.

The cohort was made up of approximately 670 healthy bone marrow donors. Cohort members were all nominally healthy when sampled, although unrecorded immune exposures were likely present. The donor was CMV seronegative and was included in the group of under 450 seronegative cohort members. Each donor provided a peripheral blood sample, and peripheral blood mononuclear cells were used for TCR beta sequencing. Genomic DNA extraction from the blood cell samples was performed with the Qiagen DNeasy Blood Extraction Kit. In regard to this clone: Its antigen is not yet known. Qualities for individual bases were not recorded, and no much larger clone is one base off.

What the authors observed across the whole study: When HLA alleles, especially DR and DQ, strongly co-occurred, TCR associations were difficult to assign to individual alleles. In this cohort, only TCR beta chains were sequenced, and detectable features were limited by the absence of alpha or paired-chain data. In a later analysis, HLA-associated TCR beta chains showed more clonal expansion and lower generation probabilities than non-associated chains that were equally common. Some IMGT-functional V segments, including TRBV6-2 and TRBV6-3, could not be told apart with the 87-base-pair reads, so those segments were excluded. Across donors, most TCR sequences were observed very rarely, whereas some public TCRs were present in many individuals. An association between a missense DCLRE1C variant and V-gene and J-gene trimming of TCR beta chains was found in a later genetic analysis and replicated in an independent cohort. In a later genetic analysis, fewer N-insertions in productive TCRs were reported among donors in an Asian-associated ancestry cluster than the roughly 700-donor mean. A later analysis found that most CMV-associated TCR beta chains appeared HLA-restricted, with HLA associations seemingly driven largely by CMV exposure. The classifier was reported to diagnose cytomegalovirus status with high specificity and sensitivity in both the original and validation cohorts. A few of the identified cytomegalovirus-associated TCR beta chains were confirmed in vitro to be specific for cytomegalovirus antigens. A later analysis associated about 17,000 TCR beta sequences with specific HLA alleles at a false discovery rate of 0.05. Because HLA typing was unavailable for some donors at each locus, only the typed subset was used in association tests. The study listed 164 TCR beta chains as associated with cytomegalovirus. A cluster of highly shared sequence variants was judged likely to represent a technical artifact of the sequencing pipeline. In an earlier analysis of 587 of the donors, most TCR beta V segments appeared in productive rearrangements about 90% or about 30% of the time, broadly matching IMGT annotations. Correlated functional status among segregating V segments might be attributable to linkage disequilibrium, but an unknown experimental factor could not be ruled out. In a later analysis, the rate of TCR association differed among HLA loci, with DRB1 alleles having the most associated TCRs and HLA-C alleles having the fewest. For the cohort, immune exposure information was limited to CMV serostatus. Presence/absence analyses assumed roughly uniform sequencing depth across donors, an assumption that may not hold. The authors suggested that the approach could potentially be extended to other disease states and immunological phenotypes. Fewer than 20 rarely observed V segments, including chromosome 9 orphons, were excluded from the earlier analysis of almost 600 of the donors because counts were too low. A further reported finding was that TCR beta sequences accurately predicted the HLA-A and HLA-B alleles for most subjects in the first cohort. Several of the top co-occurrence clusters appeared to be linked to parvovirus B19, influenza, CMV and Epstein-Barr virus, according to a later analysis.

The TCR sequence derives from a young man in good health and CMV-seronegative. Sequences were obtained from PBMCs. The chain is encoded by TRBV7-2 joined to TRBJ1-2; a stretch of 8 junction bases matches TRBD1. At the DNA level, the sequence is TGTGCCAGCAGCCTTCTTGGGACAGGACCCTCTAACTATGGCTACACCTTC. This yields the protein CASSLLGTGPSNYGYTF.